Below, 29 T cell receptor beta chains from the same sample are listed, as sequenced in a study of PD-1 blockade in classical Hodgkin lymphoma. Profiled with immunoSEQ multiplex PCR; TCRdb holds only in-frame clones, not every one. The table has around 18,000 clones, approximately 70% seen once. Time point: cycle 4 day 1 (C4D1), after less than seven weeks of nivolumab. After autologous stem cell transplantation all patients relapsed, and prior brentuximab vedotin exposure differed between cohorts. Out of thawed PBMCs, magnetic negative selection purified CD4+ T cells. Sequences were derived from CD4+ T cells from blood, sampled before the fourth cycle of nivolumab. The source is a human donor with classical Hodgkin lymphoma.

This clone has more than one count but fewer than ten. The gene calls are TRBV19 and TRBJ1-2, with TRBD1 identical over 8 bases. Germline CDR1 LNHDA, CDR2 SQIVND (reference sequence). The CDR3 length is 14 residues. The ends lost 8 bases at V and 0 bases at J; junction bases unmatched: 5. The DNA of the CDR3 is TGTGCCAGTGGGACAGGCCGAGCTAACTATGGCTACACCTTC. This sequence encodes CASGTGRANYGYTF.

The chain combines TRBV5-1 with TRBJ1-1; 9 bases line up with TRBD1. CDR1 is SGHRS, CDR2 YFSETQ, per germline. The CDR3 loop spans 15 amino acids. The V and J ends lost 4 bases and 3 bases, in that order; junction bases with no gene match: 7. CDR3 DNA sequence: TGCGCCAGCAGCCTGGGACAGGGAGAGTACACTGAAGCTTTCTTT. Amino acids: CASSLGQGEYTEAFF.

Only one count was recorded for this clone. The chain uses TRBV18 and TRBJ2-1, with 10 nucleotides matching TRBD2. The CDR3 runs to 19 residues. Germline values: CDR1 KGHSH, CDR2 LQKENI. V gave up 3 bases and J gave up 0 bases; unmatched junction bases: 11. The CDR3 region has the DNA TGTGCCAGCTCACCTCCTAGAGGGACTAGCGATTTCTCCTACAATGAGCAGTTCTTC. It translates to CASSPPRGTSDFSYNEQFF.

In this sample, this clone turned up a few times. The V gene is TRBV19, the J gene TRBJ2-7, with no clear D. The V and J ends lost 1 base and 0 bases respectively, with 10 bases between them. CDR1 is LNHDA and CDR2 is SQIVND in the germline V gene (reference sequence). The CDR3 length is 15 residues. The CDR3 loop is CASSIGGDTSYEQYF. CDR3 nucleotides: TGTGCCAGTAGTATAGGTGGTGATACCTCCTACGAGCAGTACTTC.

The V gene is TRBV27, the J gene TRBJ2-7, with D uncertain. The V gene's germline CDR1 is MNHEY and CDR2 SMNVEV (reference sequence). V was trimmed by 0 bases and J by 4 bases, leaving 7 bases between them. The CDR3 length is 13 residues. The CDR3 here is CASSLSETYEQYF. The CDR3 DNA sequence: TGTGCCAGCAGTTTATCCGAAACTTACGAGCAGTACTTC.

The chain carries TRBV11-1 and TRBJ2-5; 8 bases line up with TRBD2. Trimming removed 3 bases from V and 5 bases from J; junction bases left unmatched: 14. The germline V gene encodes CDR1 SGHAT and CDR2 FQDESV (reference sequence). CDR3 length: 17 amino acids. CDR3 DNA: TGTGCCAGCAGCTTTGGTGACTTAGCGGGACTTGGGGAGACCCAGTACTTC. This codes for CASSFGDLAGLGETQYF.

J is TRBJ2-2 and V is TRBV11-3; 7 positions match TRBD2. With V trimmed by 7 bases and J by 1 base, 9 bases remained unmatched. Germline CDR1 reads SGHNT; CDR2 reads YENEEA. The CDR3 spans 16 residues. The CDR3 sequence is CASTSFGGRNTGELFF. The CDR3, as DNA: TGTGCCAGCACCTCTTTCGGGGGGAGGAACACCGGGGAGCTGTTTTTT.

V usage is TRBV6-5 and J usage is TRBJ1-3, with unresolved D. The CDR3 has 13 amino acids. Trimming cost V 8 bases and J 1 base, with 9 bases left between them. Germline CDR1 MNHEY, CDR2 SVGAGI. The CDR3 DNA is TGTGCCAGCGCCATGGGGTCTGGAAACACCATATATTTT. This encodes CASAMGSGNTIYF.

CDR3 region: CASSLQGNTGELFF. CDR3 DNA: TGTGCCAGCAGCTTGCAGGGGAACACCGGGGAGCTGTTTTTT. The chain is built from TRBV7-9 and TRBJ2-2; the D gene is possibly TRBD1 (5 bases). Germline V gene data show CDR1 as SEHNR and CDR2 as FQNEAQ (reference sequence). The CDR3 is made up of 14 amino acids. V lost 3 bases, J lost 1 base, and 6 bases lay in between.

The chain is built from TRBV27 and TRBJ2-1; 12 bases are shared with TRBD2. The J segment lost 9 bases and the V segment lost 2 bases, leaving 11 bases of the junction unmatched. CDR1 and CDR2 from the germline V gene are MNHEY and SMNVEV (reference sequence). CDR3 length: 17 residues. The CDR3 region is CASSLRASGRASGEQFF. The CDR3 coding sequence is TGTGCCAGCAGTTTAAGGGCTAGCGGGAGGGCATCGGGTGAGCAGTTCTTC.

This chain links TRBV6-1 with TRBJ2-1, with 9 bases fitting TRBD2. Germline V lookup: CDR1 MNHNS, CDR2 SASEGT. The V and J ends lost 3 bases and 14 bases, in that order; junction bases with no gene match: 11. The CDR3 spans 14 residues. The CDR3 bases are TGTGCCAGCAGTGAGGGACCGGGACTAGCTTTGGAGTTCTTC. This sequence encodes CASSEGPGLALEFF.

The V call is TRBV10-3, the J call TRBJ2-1; 8 bases agree with TRBD2. J lost 2 bases, V lost 2 bases, and 5 bases had no gene match. CDR3 length equals 16 residues. In germline, CDR1 is ENHRY, CDR2 SYGVKD. CDR3 protein: CAISEAGGLTYNEQFF. Here the CDR3 DNA reads TGTGCCATCAGTGAGGCGGGAGGACTTACCTACAATGAGCAGTTCTTC.

V usage is TRBV7-9 and J usage is TRBJ2-1; 11 bases line up with TRBD2. The CDR3 has 18 amino acids. V was pared by 1 base and J by 2 bases, with 7 bases of the junction left unmatched. CDR1 and CDR2 from the germline V gene are SEHNR and FQNEAQ (reference sequence). The CDR3 nucleotides are TGTGCCAGCAGCTTAGGGCTAGCGGGGGGTTGGACCTACAATGAGCAGTTCTTC. This translates into CASSLGLAGGWTYNEQFF.

This CDR3 reads CAISEGAKTRNEQFF. The DNA of the CDR3 is TGTGCCATCAGTGAAGGGGCCAAGACACGCAATGAGCAGTTCTTC. The rearrangement links TRBV10-3 to TRBJ2-1; D possibly corresponds to TRBD1 (5 bases). Germline assignment: CDR1 ENHRY and CDR2 SYGVKD. The CDR3 runs to 15 residues. Between the trimmed V and J ends, which lost 3 bases and 6 bases, there was a span of 15 bases.

The chain employs TRBV6-5 and TRBJ1-1; D is possibly TRBD1 (6 bases). The CDR3 contains 14 residues. Looked up from germline, CDR1 is MNHEY and CDR2 is SVGAGI. Trimming took 4 bases from V and 5 from J, leaving 14 bases between them. CDR3 bases: TGTGCCAGCAGTTTCAGGGGAATTGGGACTGAAGCTTTCTTT. This translates into CASSFRGIGTEAFF.

The V gene is TRBV2, the J gene TRBJ2-1; D possibly corresponds to TRBD2 (5 bases). Germline CDR1 SNHLY, CDR2 FYNNEI. Trimming stripped 0 bases from V and 10 bases from J, with 16 bases between. This CDR3 is built from 15 residues. The CDR3, as DNA: TGTGCCAGCAGTGAAGCGCTAGCAGGCTCCCTAGAGCAGTTCTTC. Residues: CASSEALAGSLEQFF.

V gene TRBV2 combines with J gene TRBJ1-4; TRBD1 matches at 9 bases. J lost 7 bases, V lost 8 bases, and 5 bases had no gene match. In germline, CDR1 is SNHLY, CDR2 FYNNEI. This CDR3 contains 13 residues. The CDR3 nucleotides read TGTGCCAGCCAGGGACAGGGTGTTGAAAAACTGTTTTTT. Translated, it gives CASQGQGVEKLFF.

The V call is TRBV6-5, the J call TRBJ2-5; TRBD1 might be the D (6 bases). There are 14 residues in the CDR3. Trimming removed 6 bases at V and 11 bases at J, with 22 bases between. Looked up from germline, CDR1 is MNHEY and CDR2 is SVGAGI. This CDR3 reads CASSDQGPKGEQYF. As DNA, the CDR3 is TGTGCCAGCAGCGACCAAGGGCCGAAGGGGGAGCAGTACTTC.

The V call is TRBV15, the J call TRBJ1-3, with D maybe TRBD1 (5 bases). Trimming removed 2 bases from V and 1 base from J, with 18 bases in between. The germline V gene has CDR1 LNHNV and CDR2 YYDKDF (reference sequence). The CDR3 is made up of 18 amino acids. The CDR3, as DNA: TGTGCCACCAGCAGAACCGGGACCGACTACGTATCTGGAAACACCATATATTTT. This sequence encodes CATSRTGTDYVSGNTIYF.

The rearrangement joins TRBV9 to TRBJ2-2; D remains ambiguous. The germline CDR1 and CDR2 sequences are SGDLS and YYNGEE. Trimming removed 0 bases from V and 1 base from J, with 4 bases in between. The CDR3 loop spans 14 amino acids. The DNA of the CDR3 is TGTGCCAGCAGCGTAGGACAGAACACCGGGGAGCTGTTTTTT. This codes for CASSVGQNTGELFF.

The chain couples TRBV7-6 to TRBJ2-1, with 9 nucleotides matching TRBD2. Per germline, CDR1 SGHVS and CDR2 FNYEAQ. This CDR3 is 14 amino acids long. Trimming cost V 6 bases and J 4 bases; bases outside gene matches: 4. CDR3 nucleotides: TGTGCCAGCAGTCCTAGCGGGGTGTACAATGAGCAGTTCTTC. This gives the protein CASSPSGVYNEQFF.

This clone appeared a few times. The chain recombines TRBV7-2 with TRBJ1-2, with D possibly TRBD1 on 6 matching bases. The CDR3 contains 14 residues. Per germline, CDR1 SGHTA and CDR2 FQGNSA. The V end was cut by 5 bases, the J end by 2 bases, with 12 bases between. In DNA form, the CDR3 reads TGTGCCAGCAGCCCGAGTACAGGGAACTATGGCTACACCTTC. Translation: CASSPSTGNYGYTF.

The J gene is TRBJ2-5, the V gene TRBV19; 7 nucleotides match TRBD2. J was trimmed by 3 bases and V by 4 bases; bases with no gene match: 8. CDR1 is LNHDA and CDR2 is SQIVND in the germline V gene (reference sequence). This CDR3 contains 15 residues. For the CDR3, the DNA is TGTGCCAGTAGTAAGGTACGGGGGGTGGAAGAGACCCAGTACTTC. This codes for CASSKVRGVEETQYF.

V usage is TRBV2 and J usage is TRBJ1-1; D remains ambiguous. Germline CDR1 SNHLY, CDR2 FYNNEI. V was pared by 2 bases and J by 6 bases, with 10 bases between. The CDR3 spans 13 residues. The CDR3 DNA follows: TGTGCCAGCAGTGAAATGGGTTTAGCTGAAGCTTTCTTT. Translated: CASSEMGLAEAFF.

The J gene is TRBJ1-5, the V gene TRBV10-3; D not resolved. The CDR3 runs to 17 residues. Trimming took 10 bases from V and 0 from J, leaving 22 bases between them. Germline V gene sequence: CDR1 ENHRY, CDR2 SYGVKD. The CDR3 nucleotides read TGTGCCAGCAGGAGTTTAAGAGAGTCAAATAGCAATCAGCCCCAGCATTTT. Encoded protein: CASRSLRESNSNQPQHF.

This clone was seen more than once but under ten times. The rearrangement uses TRBV5-1 and TRBJ1-1; weak D call: TRBD1 (5 bases). V gave up 0 bases and J gave up 2 bases, with 11 bases separating them. The CDR3 sequence is 15 residues long. Germline V gene data show CDR1 as SGHRS and CDR2 as YFSETQ. In DNA, the CDR3 is TGCGCCAGCAGCTTGGTTCGGGGGTACAACACTGAAGCTTTCTTT. Protein product: CASSLVRGYNTEAFF.

The CDR3: CASRQSGLAHNEQFF. The CDR3, as DNA: TGTGCCAGCAGGCAAAGCGGACTAGCTCATAATGAGCAGTTCTTC. The chain joins TRBV28 to TRBJ2-1, with TRBD2 matching over 8 bases. The trim removed 6 bases at V and 7 bases at J, leaving 11 bases unmatched. Germline V gene lookup returns CDR1 MDHEN and CDR2 SYDVKM. The CDR3 totals 15 residues.

The CDR3 DNA is TGCGCCAGCAGCCAAGACGGGTGGGCTAATGAAAAACTGTTTTTT. Encoded protein: CASSQDGWANEKLFF. The chain employs TRBV4-3 and TRBJ1-4; D is undetermined. This CDR3 has 15 amino acids. In germline, CDR1 is LGHNA, CDR2 YSLEER. Trimming pared 0 bases from V and 3 bases from J, leaving 8 bases between.

This clone came up a few times. V is TRBV2 and J is TRBJ1-2, with TRBD1 identical over 9 bases. The CDR3 is made up of 14 amino acids. The germline V gene has CDR1 SNHLY and CDR2 FYNNEI. J lost 4 bases, V lost 5 bases, and 5 bases had no gene match. CDR3 nucleotides: TGTGCCAGCAGTTCCGGGACAGGGAGCTATGGCTACACCTTC. The encoded protein is CASSSGTGSYGYTF.